Given below is one TCR beta chain in context. These data belong to a study of blood T cell repertoires in COVID-19. Whole-study context: Donors in the United States, Italy and Spain gave samples during acute or convalescent COVID-19. PBMCs, B-cell-depleted T cells, or T cells were the source of the cDNA or gDNA that made up the material.

In the authors' methods: Amplifying reference gene primers gave estimates of nucleated cell counts. Sequencing was performed with immunoSEQ multiplex PCR; in TCRdb, only in-frame clones are kept and a portion is missing. That table furnishes V, J and clone size, whereas the DNA furnished D and trimming. The sample lists some 120,000 clones; about two thirds were seen once. This CDR3 comprises 17 residues. Germline V gene sequence: CDR1 KGHDR, CDR2 SFDVKD. The ends were cut back, 5 bases at V and 0 bases at J, with 18 bases in the middle. The V and J genes are TRBV24-1 and TRBJ1-1, with D tentatively TRBD1 (6 bases). Sequencing used peripheral blood. The clonotype was recovered from a human donor with acute or convalescent COVID-19. The donor label of this sample is uncertain. The CDR3 DNA is TGTGCCACCAGTGGGCTTCTCCCAGGGGCGGTGAACACTGAAGCTTTCTTT. Protein product: CATSGLLPGAVNTEAFF.